These T cell receptor beta chains were read from a single sample in a study of CD8 T cells in Susac syndrome. In TCRdb, the immunoSEQ multiplex PCR reads were re-called with MiXCR into one record per CDR3 protein. The sample records around 150,000 distinct CDR3 sequences, around 94% being singletons. Sequencing used CD4+ T cells from PBMCs. These receptors originate from a human donor with multiple sclerosis. Each CDR3 is given with its conserved first and last residue. The order of the fields is D gene, J gene, V gene, clone size, CDR3 DNA, CDR3 protein. D genes are given only for firm matches. Clone size is not always given. Where it is, it says once, few, many or a class for expanded clones.

TRBD2,TRBJ2-4,TRBV5-1,NA,TGCGCCAGCAGCGCGGAACCGAGCGGGAGGGTAGGCAACATTCAGTACTTC,CASSAEPSGRVGNIQYF
TRBD1,TRBJ1-1,TRBV28,NA,TGTGCCAGCAGTTCGGGACAGGGAGGCGAAGCTTTCTTT,CASSSGQGGEAFF
NA,TRBJ2-2,TRBV7-9,NA,TGTGCCAGCAGCTCAAGCTGGGGGACCGGGGAGCTGTTTTTT,CASSSSWGTGELFF
NA,TRBJ1-5,TRBV30,NA,TGTGCCTGGAGTCGGGCAGCTAATCAGCCCCAGCATTTT,CAWSRAANQPQHF
NA,TRBJ1-2,TRBV6-5,once,TGTGCCAGCAGTTACACCGGACGGGACTATGGCTACACCTTC,CASSYTGRDYGYTF
TRBD1,TRBJ1-5,TRBV18,NA,TGTGCCAGCTCACTCAACCGGGACAGTGACAATCAGCCCCAGCATTTT,CASSLNRDSDNQPQHF
NA,TRBJ1-2,TRBV6-5,NA,TGTGCCAGCAGTCCTCTCAAGGGAGATGGCTACACCTTC,CASSPLKGDGYTF
NA,TRBJ1-1,TRBV3-1,NA,TGTGCCAGCAGCTTCGGACAAGCTCGGATGAACACTGAAGCTTTCTTT,CASSFGQARMNTEAFF
NA,TRBJ2-5,TRBV5-1,NA,TGCGCCAGCAGCGCCTATCGGGAAGAGACCCAGTACTTC,CASSAYREETQYF
TRBD1,TRBJ1-5,TRBV20-1,NA,TGCAGTGCCCCCCTGACAGGGGGATATCAGCCCCAGCATTTT,CSAPLTGGYQPQHF
NA,TRBJ2-7,TRBV20-1,NA,TGCAGTGCTAGGAGTGACGCGGACTCCTACGAGCAGTACTTC,CSARSDADSYEQYF
TRBD2,TRBJ2-1,TRBV7-2,NA,TGTGCCAGCAGCCAGTTTGGACTAGAGTACAATGAGCAGTTCTTC,CASSQFGLEYNEQFF
TRBD2,TRBJ2-1,TRBV7-2,NA,TGTGCCAGCAGCTTTGGACTAGCGGTTACCTACAATGAGCAGTTCTTC,CASSFGLAVTYNEQFF
TRBD1,TRBJ2-3,TRBV24-1,NA,TGTGCCACCAGTGATCCACAGGGGGCAGATACGCAGTATTTT,CATSDPQGADTQYF
TRBD2,TRBJ2-7,TRBV3-1,NA,TGTGCCAGCAGCCAAGATGCGGGAGCTATTTCCTACGAGCAGTACTTC,CASSQDAGAISYEQYF
TRBD1,TRBJ2-2,TRBV30,once,TGTGCCTGGAGAGCCGGGACAGGGAACACCGGGGAGCTGTTTTTT,CAWRAGTGNTGELFF
NA,TRBJ1-4,TRBV5-6,few,TGTGCCAGCAGCTTGATTCGGGGGGATGAAAAACTGTTTTTT,CASSLIRGDEKLFF
NA,TRBJ2-1,TRBV19,NA,TGTGCCAGTAGTATCCCTTCAAGCGGCCCCAGCTACAATGAGCAGTTCTTC,CASSIPSSGPSYNEQFF
NA,TRBJ2-5,TRBV11-2,NA,TGTGCCAGCGGCCGTCCGGGGGAGACCCAGTACTTC,CASGRPGETQYF
TRBD2,TRBJ2-1,TRBV5-4,NA,TGTGCCAGCAGCTTGCTTCGACTAGCGGGAGGGGATGAGCAGTTCTTC,CASSLLRLAGGDEQFF
NA,TRBJ2-1,TRBV30,NA,TGTGCCTGGAGTCCCCAATCTCACAATGAGCAGTTCTTC,CAWSPQSHNEQFF
NA,TRBJ1-2,TRBV3-1,NA,TGTGCCAGCAGCCGGGAGGGTGGCGGAGGCTACACCTTC,CASSREGGGGYTF
NA,TRBJ2-1,TRBV7-6,NA,TGTGCCAGCAGCTCCATCAGGGAATGGACTGAGCAGTTCTTC,CASSSIREWTEQFF
NA,TRBJ2-5,TRBV3-1,once,TGTGCCAGCAGCCAAGATTATTCAGCGGAGTCACACTTC,CASSQDYSAESHF
TRBD2,TRBJ2-2,TRBV24-1,NA,TGTGCCACCAGTCCCGGGACTATGAACACCGGGGAGCTGTTTTTT,CATSPGTMNTGELFF
NA,TRBJ2-7,TRBV30,NA,TGTGCCTGGAGCCGTCGGGGACTCCCTAGCTCCTACGAGCAGTACTTC,CAWSRRGLPSSYEQYF
NA,TRBJ2-7,TRBV2,NA,TGTGCCAGCCGGCGGGACCGCGACTCCTACGAGCAGTACTTC,CASRRDRDSYEQYF
TRBD1,TRBJ1-2,TRBV5-1,NA,TGCGCCAGCAGCCTTAAGACAGGGTTGGGCTACACCTTC,CASSLKTGLGYTF
NA,TRBJ1-5,TRBV6-6,NA,TGTGCCAGCAGTTACTCGAACCCACAGCCCCAGCATTTT,CASSYSNPQPQHF
NA,TRBJ1-5,TRBV3-1,once,TGTGCCAGCAGCCAAAGGGGCAAACACAATCAGCCCCAGCATTTT,CASSQRGKHNQPQHF
NA,TRBJ1-4,TRBV29-1,NA,TGCAGCGTTGACCGAGGTGAAAAACTGTTTTTT,CSVDRGEKLFF
NA,TRBJ2-7,TRBV5-1,NA,TGCGCCAGCAGCTTGTCCCCCAGCTCCTACGAGCAGTACTTC,CASSLSPSSYEQYF
TRBD2,TRBJ2-2,TRBV9,NA,TGTGCCAGCAGCCTCCCCTACGGGCGCGGGGGCACCGGGGAGCTGTTTTTT,CASSLPYGRGGTGELFF
NA,TRBJ1-5,TRBV6-6,NA,TGTGCCAGCAGTTACGTTCAGCCCCAGCATTTT,CASSYVQPQHF
TRBD1,TRBJ2-3,TRBV7-9,NA,TGTGCCAGCAGCTCAACTACCGGGACAGGGGAGTATTTT,CASSSTTGTGEYF
NA,TRBJ2-6,TRBV24-1,NA,TGTGCCACCAGCAATGGGGGAACCCACTCTGGGGCCAACGTCCTGACTTTC,CATSNGGTHSGANVLTF
TRBD1,TRBJ1-3,TRBV15,NA,TGTGCCACCAGCAAGACAGGGGACGGAAACACCATATATTTT,CATSKTGDGNTIYF
TRBD1,TRBJ1-1,TRBV28,NA,TGTGCCAGCATCACAGGGGGCGCGCGGGACACTGAAGCTTTCTTT,CASITGGARDTEAFF
TRBD1,TRBJ1-1,TRBV5-1,few,TGCGCCAGCAGCTTTGCCGGGACAGGGGACACTGAAGCTTTCTTT,CASSFAGTGDTEAFF
TRBD2,TRBJ2-5,TRBV7-8,NA,TGTGCCAGCAGCTCTAGCGGGAGAAGCCAAGAGACCCAGTACTTC,CASSSSGRSQETQYF
TRBD2,TRBJ2-1,TRBV6-5,once,TGTGCCAGCAGTTACGTGCGGGAGGGTTACAATGAGCAGTTCTTC,CASSYVREGYNEQFF
TRBD1,TRBJ1-1,TRBV20-1,NA,TGCAGTGCTAGGGGCAGGGGGCTGGACACTGAAGCTTTCTTT,CSARGRGLDTEAFF
TRBD2,TRBJ2-1,TRBV28,NA,TGTGCCAGCAGTTTAGGGCGGGAGCCAATCCACAATGAGCAGTTCTTC,CASSLGREPIHNEQFF
NA,TRBJ1-1,TRBV3-1,NA,TGTGCCAGCAGCCTCCCCCAGGGCCCAGCTTTCTTT,CASSLPQGPAFF
NA,TRBJ2-1,TRBV29-1,NA,TGCAGCGCCGCGGGGGCTTCCTACAATGAGCAGTTCTTC,CSAAGASYNEQFF
NA,TRBJ2-7,TRBV18,few,TGTGCCAGCTCCCTTGGGGCAGTCTCCTCCTACGAGCAGTACTTC,CASSLGAVSSYEQYF
NA,TRBJ1-5,TRBV6-6,once,TGTGCCAGCACCCTAGGGGAAAGCAATCAGCCCCAGCATTTT,CASTLGESNQPQHF
NA,TRBJ2-1,TRBV3-1,NA,TGTGCCAGCAGCCAAGATTTCTTGATGATCAATGAGCAGTTCTTC,CASSQDFLMINEQFF
NA,TRBJ1-1,TRBV12-3/TRBV12-4,NA,TGTGCCAGCAGGAACACTGAAGCTTTCTTT,CASRNTEAFF
TRBD1,TRBJ2-7,TRBV3-1,NA,TGTGCCAGCAGACAAACAGGGGCCGAGCAGTACTTC,CASRQTGAEQYF
NA,TRBJ2-7,TRBV12-5,NA,TGTGCTAGTGGTTTGGGCCGGGACGCGGTCGGGAACGAGCAGTACTTC,CASGLGRDAVGNEQYF
NA,TRBJ1-1,TRBV18,once,TGTGCCAGCGTACAGGACCAGAACACTGAAGCTTTCTTT,CASVQDQNTEAFF
NA,TRBJ2-7,TRBV7-9,NA,TGTGCCAGCAGCTTAGGGCTAGCGCAGGAGCAGTACTTC,CASSLGLAQEQYF
NA,TRBJ1-1,TRBV20-1,once,TGCAGTGCTAGAGACAGGGCGGCCACTGAAGCTTTCTTT,CSARDRAATEAFF